The clone carrying this TCR beta chain has at least ten counts. Its target is unknown. The data were obtained in a study of CD8+CD57+ T cells in acquired aplastic anemia. As for the study in general: Sorted CD4+ and CD8+ cell DNA averaged approximately 3 ug.

The study's findings and limits: Patients and controls had CD8+ Simpson's diversity values that were not significantly distinct.

Genomic DNA served as template for TCR beta VDJ and CDR3 profiling. TCRdb ran MiXCR on the reads and lists one entry per CDR3 protein. The sample lists 150,000 to 200,000 distinct CDR3 sequences, roughly 43% occurring once. V lost 2 bases and J 8 bases, leaving 15 bases between the germline ends. The V gene's germline CDR1 is SNHLY and CDR2 FYNNEI. This CDR3 has 15 residues. The sequenced patients had an expansion of CD8+CD57+ cells seen by flow cytometry. The sequence came from a human donor with aplastic anemia. V is TRBV2 and J is TRBJ1-4; D is undetermined. The specimen sequenced was sorted CD4+, CD8+, or CD8+CD57+ T cells (not recorded which) from PBMCs. CDR3 nucleotides: TGTGCCAGCAGTGAATGGCCCGCGGCGGACGAAAAACTGTTTTTT. It codes for CASSEWPAADEKLFF.